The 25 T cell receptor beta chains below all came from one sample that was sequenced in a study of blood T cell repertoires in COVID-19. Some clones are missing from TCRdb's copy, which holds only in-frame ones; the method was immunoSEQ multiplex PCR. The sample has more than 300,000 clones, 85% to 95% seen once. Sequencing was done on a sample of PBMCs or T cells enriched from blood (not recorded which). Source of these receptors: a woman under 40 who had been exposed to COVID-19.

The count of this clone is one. CDR3 in amino acids: CASSVDPGQGAREQYF. CDR3 nucleotides: TGTGCCAGCAGCGTAGATCCGGGACAGGGGGCGCGAGAGCAGTACTTC. The chain couples TRBV9 to TRBJ2-7; 12 bases are a match to TRBD1. The CDR3 is 16 residues long. V was clipped by 0 bases and J by 7 bases; unmatched bases: 8. Germline lookup yields CDR1 SGDLS and CDR2 YYNGEE.

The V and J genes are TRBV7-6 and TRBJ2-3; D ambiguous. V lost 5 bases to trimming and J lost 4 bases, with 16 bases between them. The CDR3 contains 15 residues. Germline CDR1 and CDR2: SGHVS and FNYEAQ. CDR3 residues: CASSRTSRNADTQYF. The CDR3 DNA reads TGTGCCAGCAGCCGTACGTCCAGGAACGCAGATACGCAGTATTTT.

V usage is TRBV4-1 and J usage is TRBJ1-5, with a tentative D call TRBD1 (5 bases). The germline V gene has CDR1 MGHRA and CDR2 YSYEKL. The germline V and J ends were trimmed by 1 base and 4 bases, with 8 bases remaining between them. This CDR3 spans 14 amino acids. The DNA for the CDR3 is TGCGCCAGCAGCCAAGGGACAAAAAATCAGCCCCAGCATTTT. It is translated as CASSQGTKNQPQHF.

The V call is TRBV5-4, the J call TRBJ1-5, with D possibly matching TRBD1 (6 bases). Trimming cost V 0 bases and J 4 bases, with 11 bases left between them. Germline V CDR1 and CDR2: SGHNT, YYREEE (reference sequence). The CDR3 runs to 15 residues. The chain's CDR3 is CASSLGGPGNQPQHF. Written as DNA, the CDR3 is TGTGCCAGCAGCTTGGGGGGGCCTGGGAATCAGCCCCAGCATTTT. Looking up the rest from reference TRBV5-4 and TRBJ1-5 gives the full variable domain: ETGVTQSPTHLIKTRGQQVTLRCSSQSGHNTVSWYQQALGQGPQFIFQYYREEENGRGNFPPRFSGLQFPNYSSELNVNALELDDSALYLCASSLGGPGNQPQHFGDGTRLSIL.

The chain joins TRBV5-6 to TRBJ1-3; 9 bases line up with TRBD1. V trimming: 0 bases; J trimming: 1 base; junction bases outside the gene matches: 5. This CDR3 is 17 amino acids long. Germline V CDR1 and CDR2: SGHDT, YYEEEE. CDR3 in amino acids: CASSLEGTGISGNTIYF. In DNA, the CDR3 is TGTGCCAGCAGCTTGGAAGGGACAGGGATTTCTGGAAACACCATATATTTT.

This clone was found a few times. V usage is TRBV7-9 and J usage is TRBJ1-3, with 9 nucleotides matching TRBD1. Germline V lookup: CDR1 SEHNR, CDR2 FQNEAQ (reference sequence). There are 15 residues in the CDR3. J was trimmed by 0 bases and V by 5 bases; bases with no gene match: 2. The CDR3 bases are TGTGCCAGCAGCCCACAGGGGGCCTCTGGAAACACCATATATTTT. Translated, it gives CASSPQGASGNTIYF.

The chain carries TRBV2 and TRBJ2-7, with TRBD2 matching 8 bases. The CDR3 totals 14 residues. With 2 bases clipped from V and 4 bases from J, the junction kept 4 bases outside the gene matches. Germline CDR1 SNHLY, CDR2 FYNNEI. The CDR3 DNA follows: TGTGCCAGCAGTGAATCCGGGGGGGGTTACGAGCAGTACTTC. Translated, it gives CASSESGGGYEQYF.

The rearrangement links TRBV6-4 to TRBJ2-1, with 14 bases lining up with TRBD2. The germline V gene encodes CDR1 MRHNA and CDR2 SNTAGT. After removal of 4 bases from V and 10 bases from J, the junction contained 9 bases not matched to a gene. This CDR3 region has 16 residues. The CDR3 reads CASSGGTSGGHSEQFF. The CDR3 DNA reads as TGTGCCAGCAGTGGGGGGACTAGCGGGGGTCATTCGGAGCAGTTCTTC.

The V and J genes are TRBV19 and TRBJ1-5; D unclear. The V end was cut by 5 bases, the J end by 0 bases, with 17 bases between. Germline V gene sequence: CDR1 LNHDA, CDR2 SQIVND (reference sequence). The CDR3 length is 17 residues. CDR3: CASSPSERIHSNQPQHF. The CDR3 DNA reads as TGTGCCAGTAGTCCCTCCGAGCGCATTCATAGCAATCAGCCCCAGCATTTT.

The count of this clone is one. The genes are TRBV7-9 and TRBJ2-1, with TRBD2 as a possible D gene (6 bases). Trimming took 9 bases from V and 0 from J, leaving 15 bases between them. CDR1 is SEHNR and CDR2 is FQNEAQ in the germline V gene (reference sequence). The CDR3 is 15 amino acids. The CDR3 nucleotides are TGTGCCAGTGAACGGCGGGGCGGCTCCTACAATGAGCAGTTCTTC. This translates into CASERRGGSYNEQFF. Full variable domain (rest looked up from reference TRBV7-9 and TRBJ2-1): DTGVSQNPRHKITKRGQNVTFRCDPISEHNRLYWYRQTLGQGPEFLTYFQNEAQLEKSRLLSDRFSAERPKGSFSTLEIQRTEQGDSAMYLCASERRGGSYNEQFFGPGTRLTVL.

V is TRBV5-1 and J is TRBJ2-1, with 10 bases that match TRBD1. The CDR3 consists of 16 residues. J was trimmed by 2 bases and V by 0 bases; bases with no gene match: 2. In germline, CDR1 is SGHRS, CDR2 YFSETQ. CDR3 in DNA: TGCGCCAGCAGCTTGGCGACAGGGGGCGCCTACAATGAGCAGTTCTTC. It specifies CASSLATGGAYNEQFF.

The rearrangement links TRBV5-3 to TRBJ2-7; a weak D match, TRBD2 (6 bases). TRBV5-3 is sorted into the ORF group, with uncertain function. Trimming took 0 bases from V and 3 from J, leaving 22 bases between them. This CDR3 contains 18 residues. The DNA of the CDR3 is TGTGCCAGAAGCTTGGCCTCCGGGACTCCCATACAATACTACGAGCAGTACTTC. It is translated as CARSLASGTPIQYYEQYF.

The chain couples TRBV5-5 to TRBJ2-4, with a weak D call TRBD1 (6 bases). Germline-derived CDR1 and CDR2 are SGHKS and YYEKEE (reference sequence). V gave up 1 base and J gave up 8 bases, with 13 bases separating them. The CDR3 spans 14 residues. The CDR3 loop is CASSLTGLGDIQYF. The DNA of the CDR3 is TGTGCCAGCAGCTTGACAGGGTTGGGGGACATTCAGTACTTC.

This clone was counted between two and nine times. Written as DNA, the CDR3 is TGTGCCAGCAGGGCAGGGTTAATGAACACTGAAGCTTTCTTT. The encoded protein is CASRAGLMNTEAFF. The chain has TRBV6-5 and TRBJ1-1; D may be TRBD1 (5 bases). The V gene lost 6 bases and the J gene lost 0 bases, with 11 bases spanning the gap. Per the germline V gene, CDR1 is MNHEY and CDR2 is SVGAGI. This CDR3 spans 14 amino acids.

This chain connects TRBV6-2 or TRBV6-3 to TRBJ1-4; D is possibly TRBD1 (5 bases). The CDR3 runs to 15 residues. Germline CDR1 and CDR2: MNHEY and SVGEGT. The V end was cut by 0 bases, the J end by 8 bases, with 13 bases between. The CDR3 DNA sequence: TGTGCCAGCAGTTACTCGCAGGGAGCGGGGGAAAAACTGTTTTTT. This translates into CASSYSQGAGEKLFF.

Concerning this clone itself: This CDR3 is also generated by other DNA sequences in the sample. CDR3 protein: CASSPRQGLNTEAFF. CDR3 DNA sequence: TGTGCCAGTAGTCCGAGACAGGGACTGAACACTGAAGCTTTCTTT. The chain uses TRBV19 and TRBJ1-1; TRBD1 aligns across 7 bases. This CDR3 is built from 15 residues. The germline gives CDR1 LNHDA, CDR2 SQIVND (reference sequence). V shed 5 bases and J 0 bases; nucleotides not matched to a gene: 6. The complete variable domain, with remaining parts taken from reference TRBV19 and TRBJ1-1, reads DGGITQSPKYLFRKEGQNVTLSCEQNLNHDAMYWYRQDPGQGLRLIYYSQIVNDFQKGDIAEGYSVSREKKESFPLTVTSAQKNPTAFYLCASSPRQGLNTEAFFGQGTRLTVV.

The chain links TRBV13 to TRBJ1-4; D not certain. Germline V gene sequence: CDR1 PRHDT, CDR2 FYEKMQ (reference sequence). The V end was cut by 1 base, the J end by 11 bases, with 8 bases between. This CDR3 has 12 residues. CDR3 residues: CASSLEGAKLFF. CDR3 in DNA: TGTGCCAGCAGCTTAGAGGGAGCGAAACTGTTTTTT.

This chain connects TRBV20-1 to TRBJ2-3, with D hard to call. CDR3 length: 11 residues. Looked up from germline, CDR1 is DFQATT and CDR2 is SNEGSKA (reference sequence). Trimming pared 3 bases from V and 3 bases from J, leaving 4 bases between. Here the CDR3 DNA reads TGCAGTGCTAGGCAGACAGATACGCAGTATTTT. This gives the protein CSARQTDTQYF.

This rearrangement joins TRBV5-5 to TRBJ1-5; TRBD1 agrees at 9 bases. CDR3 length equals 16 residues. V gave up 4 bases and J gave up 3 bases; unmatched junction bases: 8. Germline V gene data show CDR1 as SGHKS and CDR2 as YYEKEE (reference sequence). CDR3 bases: TGTGCCAGCAGCGCAAGCCGGGACAGGGTCAATCAGCCCCAGCATTTT. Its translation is CASSASRDRVNQPQHF. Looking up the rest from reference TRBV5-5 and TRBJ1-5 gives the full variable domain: DAGVTQSPTHLIKTRGQQVTLRCSPISGHKSVSWYQQVLGQGPQFIFQYYEKEERGRGNFPDRFSARQFPNYSSELNVNALLLGDSALYLCASSASRDRVNQPQHFGDGTRLSIL.

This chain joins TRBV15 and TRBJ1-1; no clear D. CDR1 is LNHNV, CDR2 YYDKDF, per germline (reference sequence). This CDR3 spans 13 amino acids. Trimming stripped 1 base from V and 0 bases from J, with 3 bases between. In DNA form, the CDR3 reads TGTGCCACCAGCAGAGCTTTGAACACTGAAGCTTTCTTT. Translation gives CATSRALNTEAFF.

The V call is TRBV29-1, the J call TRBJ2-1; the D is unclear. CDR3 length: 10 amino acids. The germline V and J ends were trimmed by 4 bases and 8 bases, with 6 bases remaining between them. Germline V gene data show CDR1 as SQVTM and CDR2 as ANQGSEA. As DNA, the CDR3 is TGCAGCGTTGGCCCGGATGAGCAGTTCTTC. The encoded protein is CSVGPDEQFF.

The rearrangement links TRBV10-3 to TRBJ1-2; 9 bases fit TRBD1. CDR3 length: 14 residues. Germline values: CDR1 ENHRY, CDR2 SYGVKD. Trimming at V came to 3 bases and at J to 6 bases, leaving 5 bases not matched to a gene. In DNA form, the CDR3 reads TGTGCCATCAGTGATTTGGGACAGGGAAATGGCTACACCTTC. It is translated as CAISDLGQGNGYTF.

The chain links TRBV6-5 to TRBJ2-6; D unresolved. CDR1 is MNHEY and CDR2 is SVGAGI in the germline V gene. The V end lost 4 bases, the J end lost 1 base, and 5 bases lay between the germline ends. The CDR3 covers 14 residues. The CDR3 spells CASSFRSGANVLTF. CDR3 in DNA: TGTGCCAGCAGTTTCCGTTCTGGGGCCAACGTCCTGACTTTC.

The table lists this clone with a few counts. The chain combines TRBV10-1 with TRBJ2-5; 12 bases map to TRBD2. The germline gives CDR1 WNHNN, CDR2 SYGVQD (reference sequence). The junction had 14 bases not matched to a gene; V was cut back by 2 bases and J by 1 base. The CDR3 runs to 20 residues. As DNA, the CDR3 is TGCGCCAGCAGTGAGAGCACTAGCGGGGGGTTGGGTTGGGTCCAAGAGACCCAGTACTTC. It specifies CASSESTSGGLGWVQETQYF.

CDR3 region: CASSRSQGWETQYF. The CDR3 coding sequence is TGTGCCAGCAGCCGATCTCAGGGGTGGGAGACCCAGTACTTC. The chain joins TRBV6-5 to TRBJ2-5, with D perhaps matching TRBD1 (6 bases). V lost 6 bases to trimming and J lost 5 bases, with 16 bases between them. Germline assignment: CDR1 MNHEY and CDR2 SVGAGI. This CDR3 contains 14 residues.